A selection of T cell receptor beta chains follows, all from one sample in a study of early T cells in non-severe SARS-CoV-2 infection. Using its own MiXCR run on the 5' RACE reads, TCRdb lists one record per CDR3 protein. Among around 66,000 distinct CDR3 sequences, roughly an eighth were seen once, and the ten largest hold about 7.7%. Material: whole blood. The source of these receptors is an adult who was a healthcare worker with PCR-confirmed SARS-CoV-2 infection or an uninfected control (not recorded which). CDR3s leave out the opening cysteine and the closing phenylalanine or tryptophan. The order of the fields is V gene, CDR3 length, CDR3 protein.

V gene: TRBV10-2
CDR3 length: 12
CDR3 protein: ASSGLAGANEQF

V gene: TRBV28
CDR3 length: 12
CDR3 protein: ASSFETYSYEQY

V gene: TRBV6-5
CDR3 length: 13
CDR3 protein: ASSYTDRGDEKLF

V gene: TRBV18
CDR3 length: 12
CDR3 protein: ASSLVGENTEAF

V gene: TRBV6-5
CDR3 length: 12
CDR3 protein: ASSGSLWDGELF

V gene: TRBV27
CDR3 length: 14
CDR3 protein: ASSLGAANPKNIQY

V gene: TRBV29-1
CDR3 length: 16
CDR3 protein: SVGFVGTGGVMNTEAF

V gene: TRBV29-1
CDR3 length: 11
CDR3 protein: SVDMGNTGELF

V gene: TRBV7-8
CDR3 length: 16
CDR3 protein: ASSLAASGRAGANVLT

V gene: TRBV7-6
CDR3 length: 15
CDR3 protein: ASSLGTGRRMNTEAF

V gene: TRBV7-8
CDR3 length: 16
CDR3 protein: ASSLGTGSTSGANVLT

V gene: TRBV20-1
CDR3 length: 14
CDR3 protein: SARDVTSGSKNTQY

V gene: TRBV20-1
CDR3 length: 12
CDR3 protein: SARRLGLSYEQY

V gene: TRBV21-1
CDR3 length: 11
CDR3 protein: ASSSQGEETQY

V gene: TRBV20-1
CDR3 length: 13
CDR3 protein: SVGTGRGMNTEAF

V gene: TRBV7-8
CDR3 length: 13
CDR3 protein: ASSLLLGLSYGYT

V gene: TRBV28
CDR3 length: 16
CDR3 protein: ASSRFTPGQGREETQY

V gene: TRBV28
CDR3 length: 12
CDR3 protein: ASKLTGSTYEQY

V gene: TRBV7-9
CDR3 length: 12
CDR3 protein: ASSPLDRNQPQH

V gene: TRBV19
CDR3 length: 15
CDR3 protein: ASSTPRDSPFIDTQY

V gene: TRBV2
CDR3 length: 12
CDR3 protein: ASRDGTPGQPQH

V gene: TRBV29-1
CDR3 length: 12
CDR3 protein: SVATGLARYEQY

V gene: TRBV6-4
CDR3 length: 15
CDR3 protein: ASSEVFGGMNYNEQF

V gene: TRBV29-1
CDR3 length: 9
CDR3 protein: SVESDRLVF

V gene: TRBV20-1
CDR3 length: 13
CDR3 protein: SAPKVGRSYNEQF

V gene: TRBV7-2
CDR3 length: 12
CDR3 protein: ASSLRQGTTEAF

V gene: TRBV5-1
CDR3 length: 13
CDR3 protein: ASSKRTGVADEQY

V gene: TRBV5-1
CDR3 length: 14
CDR3 protein: ASSPKARSSYNEQF

V gene: TRBV7-9
CDR3 length: 11
CDR3 protein: ASSPIQGGEQY

V gene: TRBV6-1
CDR3 length: 14
CDR3 protein: ASSDPLAGGPGEQF

V gene: TRBV14
CDR3 length: 13
CDR3 protein: ASSPRQLGSTEAF

V gene: TRBV2
CDR3 length: 13
CDR3 protein: ASKSTSGRGNEQF

V gene: TRBV7-3
CDR3 length: 13
CDR3 protein: ASSLDRAGANVLT

V gene: TRBV29-1
CDR3 length: 6
CDR3 protein: STEAQY

V gene: TRBV6-2/TRBV6-3
CDR3 length: 10
CDR3 protein: ASSYSFGPQH

V gene: TRBV7-9
CDR3 length: 14
CDR3 protein: ASSLALARSENTIY

V gene: TRBV5-1
CDR3 length: 13
CDR3 protein: ASSLAQSGGSEQF

V gene: TRBV2
CDR3 length: 14
CDR3 protein: ASSPRASTSNSPLH

V gene: TRBV28
CDR3 length: 13
CDR3 protein: ASFPDSRSYNEQF

V gene: TRBV20-1
CDR3 length: 8
CDR3 protein: SARSYEQY

V gene: TRBV28
CDR3 length: 9
CDR3 protein: ASSGQRGTL

V gene: TRBV7-6
CDR3 length: 17
CDR3 protein: ASSPVGFSSRTGYNEQF

V gene: TRBV27
CDR3 length: 10
CDR3 protein: ASSHRGYGYT

V gene: TRBV9
CDR3 length: 13
CDR3 protein: ASSVGTDWYNEQF

V gene: TRBV6-5
CDR3 length: 13
CDR3 protein: ASSYARGSSYEQY

V gene: TRBV29-1
CDR3 length: 10
CDR3 protein: SVEEAGNEQF

V gene: TRBV6-2/TRBV6-3
CDR3 length: 14
CDR3 protein: ASSNAGTAKAYEQY

V gene: TRBV29-1
CDR3 length: 12
CDR3 protein: SFAGTGVTETQY

V gene: TRBV29-1
CDR3 length: 9
CDR3 protein: TAWTKDTQY

V gene: TRBV18
CDR3 length: 13
CDR3 protein: ASSPRLGSTDTQY

V gene: TRBV7-6
CDR3 length: 14
CDR3 protein: ASSFSSGLGTDTQY

V gene: TRBV11-3
CDR3 length: 12
CDR3 protein: ASSSRGRQDEQF

V gene: TRBV7-9
CDR3 length: 9
CDR3 protein: ASSSGSPLH

V gene: TRBV5-1
CDR3 length: 14
CDR3 protein: ASSKGTASGANVLT

V gene: TRBV28
CDR3 length: 14
CDR3 protein: ASSLTSGRIGYEQY

V gene: TRBV5-6
CDR3 length: 15
CDR3 protein: ASSPPGREVITGELF

V gene: TRBV7-2
CDR3 length: 12
CDR3 protein: ASSFRKVTSPLH

V gene: TRBV29-1
CDR3 length: 9
CDR3 protein: SVAQGREQY